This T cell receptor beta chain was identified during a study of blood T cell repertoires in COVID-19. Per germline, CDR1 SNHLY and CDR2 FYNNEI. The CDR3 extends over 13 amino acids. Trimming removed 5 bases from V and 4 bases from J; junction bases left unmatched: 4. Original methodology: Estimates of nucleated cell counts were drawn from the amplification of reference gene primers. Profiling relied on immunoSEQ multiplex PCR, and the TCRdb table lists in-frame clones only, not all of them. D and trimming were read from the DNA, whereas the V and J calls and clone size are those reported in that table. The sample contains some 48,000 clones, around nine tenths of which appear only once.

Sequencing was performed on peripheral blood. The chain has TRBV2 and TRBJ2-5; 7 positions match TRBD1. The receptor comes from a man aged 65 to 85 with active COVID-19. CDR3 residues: CASSTTGRETQYF. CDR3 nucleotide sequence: TGTGCCAGCAGTACGACAGGGAGAGAGACCCAGTACTTC.